This T cell receptor (beta chain) was recorded in a study of blood T cells in healthy people across ages. Whole-study context: Through template switching, about one barcoded beta molecule was captured per two T cells, as measured in model experiments.

Primers used in a second PCR of about 7 to 11 cycles were a sample-barcoded 5' primer and a J-beta primer mix. There were at least 3 million CDR3-containing paired-end reads obtained from each sample. TCRdb fed the 5' RACE reads into MiXCR, producing one record per CDR3 protein. Of more than 1.4 million distinct CDR3 sequences in the sample, 42% were seen once. This clonotype was found many times. The antigen remains undetermined. Overall study results and limits: Across the age range, TCR beta diversity per million T cells fell in a roughly linear way.

Germline values: CDR1 DFQATT, CDR2 SNEGSKA (reference sequence). Trimming took 5 bases from V and 7 from J, leaving 14 bases between them. The CDR3 runs to 13 residues. Extraction yielded at least 5 micrograms of total RNA per sample. The rearrangement links TRBV20-1 to TRBJ1-4; D remains ambiguous. The sequence came from a woman aged 18-35 years in good health. Source material: blood. The CDR3 is CSARPRGSEKLFF. Written as DNA, the CDR3 is TGCAGTGCTCGGCCTCGGGGTTCTGAAAAACTGTTTTTT.